This TCR beta chain was sequenced for a study of T cells in women clearing cervical HPV infection. V lost 3 bases and J 7 bases, leaving 10 bases between the germline ends. The CDR3 extends over 13 amino acids. Assay used: immunoSEQ multiplex PCR; TCRdb lists only in-frame clones, some missing. The sample totals about 40,000 clones; its top ten clones hold 6% to 8.5%. Overall study findings and caveats: Combining TCR richness with V gene abundances gave about 0.87 AUC.

Comment on this clone: The antigen is unknown. Read data end 3 residues before the CDR3 end; the end is taken from the germline J gene.

The chain employs TRBV12-3 or TRBV12-4 and TRBJ2-4, with a weak D call TRBD2 (5 bases). The TCR sequence derives from a woman between 18 and 69 years old with a cervical HPV16 infection that either progressed to CIN3+ or cleared (not recorded which). Source material: blood buffy coat. The CDR3 bases that were read are TGTGCCAGCAGTTTGAGCGGTACTAACATT. Translating it yields CASSLSGTNI. The full CDR3 reads CASSLSGTNIQYF.